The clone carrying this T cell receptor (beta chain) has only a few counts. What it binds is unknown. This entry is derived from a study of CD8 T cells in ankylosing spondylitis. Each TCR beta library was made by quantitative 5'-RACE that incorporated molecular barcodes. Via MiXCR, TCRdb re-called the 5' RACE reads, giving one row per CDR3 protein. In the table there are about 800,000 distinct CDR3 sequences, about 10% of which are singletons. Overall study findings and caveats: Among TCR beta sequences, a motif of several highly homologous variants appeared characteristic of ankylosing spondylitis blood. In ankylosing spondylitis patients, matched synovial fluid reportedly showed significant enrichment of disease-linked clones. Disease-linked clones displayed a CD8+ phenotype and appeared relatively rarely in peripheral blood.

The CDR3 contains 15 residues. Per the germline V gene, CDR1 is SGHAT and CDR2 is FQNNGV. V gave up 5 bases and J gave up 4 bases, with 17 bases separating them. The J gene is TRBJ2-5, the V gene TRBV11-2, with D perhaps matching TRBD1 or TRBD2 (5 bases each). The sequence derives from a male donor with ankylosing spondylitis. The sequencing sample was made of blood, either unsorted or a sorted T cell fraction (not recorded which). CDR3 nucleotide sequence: TGTGCCAGCAGCAGGAGGAGGACGAGGGGAGAGACCCAGTACTTC. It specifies CASSRRRTRGETQYF.